This entry lists 18 T cell receptor beta chains sequenced from one sample in a study of blood T cell repertoires in COVID-19. The method was immunoSEQ multiplex PCR; TCRdb's version includes in-frame clones alone and lacks a portion of them. The sample records more than 25,000 clones, 75% to 90% being singletons. Sequencing was performed on peripheral blood. The receptors stem from a man aged 60 to 69 with active COVID-19.

The CDR3 spells CASTLPPHRGHGDGELFF. CDR3 nucleotides: TGTGCCAGTACCCTTCCGCCGCACAGGGGGCACGGGGACGGGGAGCTGTTTTTT. The rearrangement links TRBV19 to TRBJ2-2; 9 bases are a match to TRBD1. J lost 7 bases, V lost 7 bases, and 19 bases had no gene match. The CDR3 extends over 18 amino acids. The V gene's germline CDR1 is LNHDA and CDR2 SQIVND (reference sequence).

The rearrangement joins TRBV18 to TRBJ2-1, with D possibly matching TRBD2 (7 bases). This CDR3 region has 15 residues. Trimming pared 2 bases from V and 6 bases from J, leaving 14 bases between. Germline V lookup: CDR1 KGHSH, CDR2 LQKENI. As DNA, the CDR3 is TGTGCCAGCTCACCAAGGGGGGGGGCCTTCAATGAGCAGTTCTTC. It specifies CASSPRGGAFNEQFF.

Concerning this clone: An end of the junction does not agree with germline; a read error may underlie this. The chain links TRBV7-7 to TRBJ1-4; the match to TRBD1 covers 8 bases. The CDR3 consists of 14 residues. In germline, CDR1 is SSHAT, CDR2 FNYEAQ (reference sequence). The CDR3 reads CASSPGTGGEKLFF. CDR3 DNA: TGTGCTAGCAGCCCCGGGACAGGAGGTGAAAAACTGTTTTTT.

V is TRBV19 and J is TRBJ2-1; TRBD2 might be the D (5 bases). The CDR3 runs to 14 residues. With 7 bases removed from V and 8 bases from J, the gap between germline ends came to 18 bases. CDR1 and CDR2 from the germline V gene are LNHDA and SQIVND (reference sequence). CDR3 DNA sequence: TGTGCCAGTACCCGGCGGGCCCAGACCCATGAGCAGTTCTTC. Translation gives CASTRRAQTHEQFF.

The chain links TRBV9 to TRBJ1-3; 7 bases map to TRBD1. The CDR3 is 15 residues long. Germline V gives CDR1 SGDLS, CDR2 YYNGEE. V shed 3 bases and J 4 bases; nucleotides not matched to a gene: 7. In DNA form, the CDR3 reads TGTGCCAGCAGCGCGACAGGGTTCTCGGGAAACACCATATATTTT. It codes for CASSATGFSGNTIYF.

The chain links TRBV6-6 to TRBJ2-2; 7 nucleotides match TRBD1. This CDR3 has 15 amino acids. V shed 1 base and J 5 bases; nucleotides not matched to a gene: 4. Looked up from germline, CDR1 is MNHNY and CDR2 is SVGAGI (reference sequence). This CDR3 reads CASSYFTGATGELFF. The DNA for the CDR3 is TGTGCCAGCAGTTACTTTACAGGGGCGACCGGGGAGCTGTTTTTT.

The rearrangement joins TRBV29-1 to TRBJ2-7; 7 bases align to TRBD1. The length of the CDR3 is 13 residues. V trimming: 6 bases; J trimming: 2 bases; junction bases outside the gene matches: 7. In germline, CDR1 is SQVTM, CDR2 ANQGSEA. CDR3 coding DNA: TGCAGCGTGTTCGACAGGGATGCCTACGAGCAGTACTTC. Translated: CSVFDRDAYEQYF.

The chain joins TRBV6-5 to TRBJ1-5, with no clear D. Germline values: CDR1 MNHEY, CDR2 SVGAGI. CDR3 length: 14 amino acids. V was pared by 6 bases and J by 0 bases, with 9 bases between. CDR3 amino acids: CASSQTLSNQPQHF. The CDR3, as DNA: TGTGCCAGCAGCCAGACACTTAGCAATCAGCCCCAGCATTTT.

This sequence joins TRBV11-2 and TRBJ2-5; D remains ambiguous. The CDR3 totals 14 residues. Germline V CDR1 and CDR2: SGHAT, FQNNGV. V was trimmed by 1 base and J by 0 bases, leaving 6 bases between them. For the CDR3, the DNA is TGTGCCAGCAGCTTAGCGAGCTACCAAGAGACCCAGTACTTC. This sequence encodes CASSLASYQETQYF.

This clone was counted a few times. This chain uses TRBV5-8 with TRBJ2-7, with D maybe TRBD2 (5 bases). Germline CDR1 is SGHTS and CDR2 is YDEGEE. The CDR3 totals 13 residues. V lost 4 bases, J lost 4 bases, and 12 bases lay in between. CDR3 sequence: CASSPSGGYEQYF. CDR3 coding DNA: TGTGCCAGCAGCCCCTCAGGAGGTTACGAGCAGTACTTC.

This clone was picked up a small number of times. The V call is TRBV7-9, the J call TRBJ2-7; tentatively, D is TRBD2 (6 bases). Trimming removed 5 bases from V and 5 bases from J, with 19 bases in between. Germline-derived CDR1 and CDR2 are SEHNR and FQNEAQ (reference sequence). The CDR3 length is 15 residues. CDR3 sequence reads: CASSTWAPTGDEQYF. The CDR3 DNA reads as TGTGCCAGCAGCACCTGGGCCCCTACGGGAGACGAGCAGTACTTC.

V and J are TRBV20-1 and TRBJ1-5; 8 bases align to TRBD1. Trimming removed 3 bases from V and 7 bases from J; junction bases left unmatched: 11. CDR3 length: 15 amino acids. Germline loops: CDR1 DFQATT, CDR2 SNEGSKA (reference sequence). Here the CDR3 DNA reads TGCAGTGCTAGTGAACCGGACAGGGCCGGACAGCCCCAGCATTTT. This encodes CSASEPDRAGQPQHF.

This clone was seen a few times. The chain joins TRBV19 to TRBJ1-2, with TRBD1 identical over 8 bases. V shed 7 bases and J 4 bases; nucleotides not matched to a gene: 8. This CDR3 is 14 amino acids long. Germline loops: CDR1 LNHDA, CDR2 SQIVND (reference sequence). The CDR3 sequence is CASTMTGDSYGYTF. The CDR3, as DNA: TGTGCCAGTACCATGACAGGGGACTCCTATGGCTACACCTTC.

The chain uses TRBV4-2 and TRBJ2-3; D possibly corresponds to TRBD1 (6 bases). V was cut by 1 base and J by 0 bases, with 11 bases left in between. CDR3 length: 16 residues. CDR1 and CDR2 from the germline V gene are LGHNA and YNFKEQ. The CDR3 DNA sequence: TGTGCCAGCAGCCAAGTGCCAGGGGTAAGCACAGATACGCAGTATTTT. Residues: CASSQVPGVSTDTQYF.

This chain uses TRBV7-8 with TRBJ2-7; weak D call: TRBD1 (6 bases). The V end was cut by 5 bases, the J end by 3 bases, with 11 bases between. The V gene's germline CDR1 is SGHVS and CDR2 FQNEAQ. The CDR3 extends over 13 amino acids. The CDR3 reads CASSQGPVYEQYF. The CDR3 coding sequence is TGTGCCAGCAGCCAGGGGCCCGTCTACGAGCAGTACTTC.

This rearrangement joins TRBV5-1 to TRBJ2-1; TRBD2 matches 8 bases. J lost 7 bases, V lost 4 bases, and 7 bases had no gene match. This CDR3 region has 14 residues. The germline gives CDR1 SGHRS, CDR2 YFSETQ. CDR3 sequence reads: CASSRTGGANEQFF. The CDR3 DNA reads as TGCGCCAGCAGCCGCACGGGGGGGGCTAATGAGCAGTTCTTC.

The chain carries TRBV7-9 and TRBJ2-1, with 7 bases aligning to TRBD1. In germline, CDR1 is SEHNR, CDR2 FQNEAQ (reference sequence). The J segment lost 4 bases and the V segment lost 5 bases, leaving 2 bases of the junction unmatched. This CDR3 comprises 13 residues. The CDR3 coding sequence is TGTGCCAGCAGCCAGGACAGGTACAATGAGCAGTTCTTC. As protein: CASSQDRYNEQFF. Complete variable domain (other parts from reference TRBV7-9 and TRBJ2-1): DTGVSQNPRHKITKRGQNVTFRCDPISEHNRLYWYRQTLGQGPEFLTYFQNEAQLEKSRLLSDRFSAERPKGSFSTLEIQRTEQGDSAMYLCASSQDRYNEQFFGPGTRLTVL.

This chain connects TRBV7-3 to TRBJ1-2; 8 bases are a match to TRBD1. Trimming removed 5 bases from V and 8 bases from J; junction bases left unmatched: 13. CDR3 length: 15 amino acids. Germline assignment: CDR1 SGHTA and CDR2 FQGTGA. The CDR3: CASSPTGAQEYGYTF. CDR3 nucleotides: TGTGCCAGCAGCCCGACAGGGGCCCAAGAATACGGCTACACCTTC.